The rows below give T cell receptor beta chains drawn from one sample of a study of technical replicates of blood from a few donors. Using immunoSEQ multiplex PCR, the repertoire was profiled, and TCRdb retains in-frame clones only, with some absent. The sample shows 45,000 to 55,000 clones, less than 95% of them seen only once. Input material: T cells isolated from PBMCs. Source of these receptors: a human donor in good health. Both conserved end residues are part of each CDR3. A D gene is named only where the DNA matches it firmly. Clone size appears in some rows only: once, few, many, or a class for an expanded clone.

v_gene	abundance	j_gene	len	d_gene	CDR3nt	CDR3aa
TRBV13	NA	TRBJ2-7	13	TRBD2	TGTGCCAGCAGCTTTGGGACTAGCGGCGAGCAGTACTTC	CASSFGTSGEQYF
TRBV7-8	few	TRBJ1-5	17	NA	TGTGCCAGCAGCTTAGCGCTGGGAGGGATGAGCAATCAGCCCCAGCATTTT	CASSLALGGMSNQPQHF
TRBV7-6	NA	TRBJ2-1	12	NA	TGTGCCAGCGGCACCACCTACAATGAGCAGTTCTTC	CASGTTYNEQFF
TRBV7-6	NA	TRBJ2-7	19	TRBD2	TGTGCCAGCAGCCTAGAACAGGAGTTAGCGGGAGGGCCCTCCTACGAGCAGTACTTC	CASSLEQELAGGPSYEQYF
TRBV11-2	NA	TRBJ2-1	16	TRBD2	TGTGCCAGCAGCTCGAGACTAGCGGGGATTTACAATGAGCAGTTCTTC	CASSSRLAGIYNEQFF
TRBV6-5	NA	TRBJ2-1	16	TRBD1	TGTGCCAGCAGTTACCCCGAGGGACAGAAATACAATGAGCAGTTCTTC	CASSYPEGQKYNEQFF
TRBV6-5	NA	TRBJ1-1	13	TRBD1	TGTGCCAGCACGGGACAGGGGTCCACTGAAGCTTTCTTT	CASTGQGSTEAFF
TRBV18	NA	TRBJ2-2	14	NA	TGTGCCAGCTCACCACCGAGTAACACCGGGGAGCTGTTTTTT	CASSPPSNTGELFF
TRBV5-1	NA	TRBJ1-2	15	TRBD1	TGCGCCAGCCGTACCGGGACAGGGGGATTCTATGGCTACACCTTC	CASRTGTGGFYGYTF
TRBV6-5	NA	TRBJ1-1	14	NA	TGTGCCAGCAGTTACTCGACAGAGAACACTGAAGCTTTCTTT	CASSYSTENTEAFF
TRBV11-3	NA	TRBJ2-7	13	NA	TGTGCCAGCAGCTTAGGAGGACATGGGGAGCAGTACTTC	CASSLGGHGEQYF
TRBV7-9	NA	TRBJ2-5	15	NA	TGTGCCAGCAGCGTAGACCGACAGACCCAAGAGACCCAGTACTTC	CASSVDRQTQETQYF
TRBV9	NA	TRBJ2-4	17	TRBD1	TGTGCCAGCAGTCCAACCGGGACAGGGATCGGCAAAAACATTCAGTACTTC	CASSPTGTGIGKNIQYF
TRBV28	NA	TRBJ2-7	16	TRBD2	TGTGCCAGCAGAGGGACTAGCGGGAGTCGTACCTACGAGCAGTACTTC	CASRGTSGSRTYEQYF
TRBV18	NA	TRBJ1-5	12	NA	TGTGCCAGCTCACCGTCGGGTCAGCCCCAGCATTTT	CASSPSGQPQHF
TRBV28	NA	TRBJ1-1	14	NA	TGTGCCAGCAGTCCGCTATACAGATTACGTGAAGCTTTCTTT	CASSPLYRLREAFF
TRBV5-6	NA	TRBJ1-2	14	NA	TGTGCCAGCAGCGTACCTCCAAGCTCCTATGGCTACACCTTC	CASSVPPSSYGYTF
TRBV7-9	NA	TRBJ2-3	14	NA	TGTGCCAGCAGCTTGGACTGGAACACAGATACGCAGTATTTT	CASSLDWNTDTQYF
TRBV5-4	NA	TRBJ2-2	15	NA	TGTGCCAGCAGCTCAGACCACTCAGGCGCCGGGGAGCTGTTTTTT	CASSSDHSGAGELFF
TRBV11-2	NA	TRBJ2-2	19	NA	TGTGCCAGCAGCTCACCCCGAGTCCAGGGCGGTTTCAACACCGGGGAGCTGTTTTTT	CASSSPRVQGGFNTGELFF
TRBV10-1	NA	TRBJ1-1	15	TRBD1	TGCGCCAGCAGTGAGGCAGGGGGAGGAAACACTGAAGCTTTCTTT	CASSEAGGGNTEAFF
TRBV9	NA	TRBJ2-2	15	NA	TGTGCCAGCAGCGTAGTTGGCTCATACACCGGGGAGCTGTTTTTT	CASSVVGSYTGELFF
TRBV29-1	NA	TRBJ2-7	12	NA	TGCAGCGCCTTTATTGTCTCCTACGAGCAGTACTTC	CSAFIVSYEQYF
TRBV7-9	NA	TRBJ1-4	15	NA	TGTGCCAGCAGCGGGTATCAGGGGATGTATGAAAAACTGTTTTTT	CASSGYQGMYEKLFF
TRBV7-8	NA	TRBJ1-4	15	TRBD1	TGTGCCAGCAGATTTACAGGGGCGACTGATGAAAAACTGTTTTTT	CASRFTGATDEKLFF
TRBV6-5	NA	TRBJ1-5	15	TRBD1	TGTGCCAGCAGTTACTCGGGACAGGGCAATCAGCCCCAGCATTTT	CASSYSGQGNQPQHF
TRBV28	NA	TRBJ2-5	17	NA	TGTGCCAGCAGTGGCCCCCCAGGACATGACAATTTAGAGACCCAGTACTTC	CASSGPPGHDNLETQYF
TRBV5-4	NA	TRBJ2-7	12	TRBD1	TGTGCCAGCAGCAAGGACAGGCTCGGATTATTTTTC	CASSKDRLGLFF
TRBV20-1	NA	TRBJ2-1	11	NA	TGCAGTGATACGGCAACGGGTGAGCAGTTCTTC	CSDTATGEQFF
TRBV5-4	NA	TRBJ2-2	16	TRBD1	TGTGCCAGCAGCTTGCCCCGACAGGGGGCATCCGGGGAGCTGTTTTTT	CASSLPRQGASGELFF
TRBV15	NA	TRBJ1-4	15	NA	TGTGCCACCAGCAGAGCACAGGCGGCTAATGAAAAACTGTTTTTT	CATSRAQAANEKLFF
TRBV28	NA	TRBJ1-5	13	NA	TGTGCCAGCCAAGACAGCCCCAATCAGCCCCAGCATTTT	CASQDSPNQPQHF
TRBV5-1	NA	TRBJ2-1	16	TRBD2	TGCGCCAGCAGCTTGGTGGGCGGGAGTGCTGGCAATGAGCAGTTCTTC	CASSLVGGSAGNEQFF
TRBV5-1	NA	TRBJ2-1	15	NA	TGCGCCAGCAGCCGATCTGACAGCTACTACAATGAGCAGTTCTTC	CASSRSDSYYNEQFF
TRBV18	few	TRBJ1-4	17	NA	TGTGCCAGCTCACCCATAGGGGCCGACCCAACTAATGAAAAACTGTTTTTT	CASSPIGADPTNEKLFF
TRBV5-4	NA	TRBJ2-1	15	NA	TGTGCCAGCAGCTTGATAGCGGATTCCTACAATGAGCAGTTCTTC	CASSLIADSYNEQFF
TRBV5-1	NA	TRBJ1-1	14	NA	TGCGCCAGCAGCTTGAGAGGGGACTTCACTGAAGCTTTCTTT	CASSLRGDFTEAFF
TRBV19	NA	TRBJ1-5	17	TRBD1	TGTGCCAGTAGTACTCAGACAGGGGGCAATAGCAATCAGCCCCAGCATTTT	CASSTQTGGNSNQPQHF
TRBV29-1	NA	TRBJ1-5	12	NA	TGCAGCGTCGCCCTACCACAGGGTGCCCAGCATTTT	CSVALPQGAQHF
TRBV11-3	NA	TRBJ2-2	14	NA	TGTGCCAGCAGGGCCAATGCGGGCACCGGGGAGCTGTTTTTT	CASRANAGTGELFF
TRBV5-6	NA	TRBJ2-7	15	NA	TGTGCCAGCAGCTTAATTGACCGGGACAACTACGAGCAGTACTTC	CASSLIDRDNYEQYF
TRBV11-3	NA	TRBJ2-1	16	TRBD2	TGTGCCAGCAGCGAAAGTGCTAGCGGGAGTATCAATGAGCAGTTCTTC	CASSESASGSINEQFF
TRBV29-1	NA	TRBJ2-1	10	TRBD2	TGTAGCGGGAGGGCCAATGAGCAGTTCTTC	CSGRANEQFF
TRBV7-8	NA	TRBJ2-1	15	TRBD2	TGTGCCAGCAGCCCAGTAGCGGGGCCGAACAATGAGCAGTTCTTC	CASSPVAGPNNEQFF
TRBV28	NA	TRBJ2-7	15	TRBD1	TGTGCCAGCAGCCGGACAGGGAAGAGGGCCTACGAGCAGTACTTC	CASSRTGKRAYEQYF
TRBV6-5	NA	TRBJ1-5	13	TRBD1	TGTGCCAGCAACCAACACAGGGGAGAGCCCCAGCATTTT	CASNQHRGEPQHF
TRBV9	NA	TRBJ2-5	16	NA	TGTGCCAGCAGCTCAAGGGGAACCACAGGCGGTGGGACCCAGTACTTC	CASSSRGTTGGGTQYF
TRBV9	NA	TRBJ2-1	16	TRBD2	TGTGCCAGCAGCCCACTAGCGGGAGGTACCTACAATGAGCAGTTCTTC	CASSPLAGGTYNEQFF
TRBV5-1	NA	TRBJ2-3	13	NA	TGCGCCAGCAGAGCCAGGGGGGAAGATACGCAGTATTTT	CASRARGEDTQYF
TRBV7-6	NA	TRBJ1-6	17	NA	TGTGCCAGCAGCCTTCGAGTACAGATCTCCTATAATTCACCCCTCCACTTT	CASSLRVQISYNSPLHF
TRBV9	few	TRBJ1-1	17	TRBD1	TGTGCCAGCAGTTATAGGGAGCCGGGACAGGGGGCCACTGAAGCTTTCTTT	CASSYREPGQGATEAFF
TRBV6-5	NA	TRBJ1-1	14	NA	TGTGCCAGCAGTTACTCAGCGCTGAACACTGAAGCTTTCTTT	CASSYSALNTEAFF